The 26 T cell receptor beta chains below come from one sample, sequenced in a study of cytomegalovirus exposure and HLA in healthy donors. The PCR made use of 60 Vbeta and 13 Jbeta primers. Using immunoSEQ multiplex PCR, the repertoire was profiled, and TCRdb retains in-frame clones only, with some absent. Among nearly 200,000 clones, 75% to 80% were seen once, and the ten largest hold over 2%. Sequencing was done on a sample of PBMCs. Receptors were obtained from a woman aged 30 to 39 in good health and CMV-seropositive.

This rearrangement joins TRBV7-3 to TRBJ2-7, with TRBD1 matching 10 bases. V was pared by 5 bases and J by 6 bases, with 4 bases of the junction left unmatched. This CDR3 is 13 amino acids long. CDR1 is SGHTA and CDR2 is FQGTGA in the germline V gene. CDR3 protein: CASSPGTGAEQYF. The CDR3 DNA follows: TGTGCCAGCAGCCCCGGGACAGGGGCCGAGCAGTACTTC.

The V call is TRBV19, the J call TRBJ1-5; 7 positions agree with TRBD1. Germline trimming cut 2 bases from V and 6 bases from J; bases unmatched to any gene: 10. Germline CDR1 and CDR2: LNHDA and SQIVND (reference sequence). This CDR3 is 16 amino acids long. The CDR3 loop reads CASSINGGQVGQPQHF. The CDR3 nucleotides read TGTGCCAGTAGTATAAATGGTGGACAGGTGGGTCAGCCCCAGCATTTT.

The genes are TRBV15 and TRBJ2-5, with TRBD1 as a possible D gene (5 bases). V was clipped by 6 bases and J by 5 bases, with 13 bases between them. This CDR3 region has 13 residues. The germline V gene encodes CDR1 LNHNV and CDR2 YYDKDF (reference sequence). CDR3 sequence: CATSDRGRETQYF. The CDR3 DNA sequence: TGTGCCACCAGTGATAGGGGAAGGGAGACCCAGTACTTC.

The chain has TRBV29-1 and TRBJ2-5; the D gene is possibly TRBD2 (6 bases). Germline CDR1 and CDR2: SQVTM and ANQGSEA. CDR3 length equals 12 residues. Trimming took off 5 bases at V and 2 bases at J, with 9 bases between the two ends. The CDR3 region has the DNA TGCAGCGTTCAGGGAGGTCAAGAGACCCAGTACTTC. Its translation is CSVQGGQETQYF.

This clone was seen only a few times. J is TRBJ2-7 and V is TRBV29-1, with D tentatively TRBD1 (6 bases). The CDR3 sequence is 14 residues long. CDR1 SQVTM and CDR2 ANQGSEA come from the germline V gene. Trimming took 7 bases from V and 0 from J, leaving 16 bases between them. The CDR3 region has the DNA TGCAGCGCAACGCAACAGGGAGTCTCCTACGAGCAGTACTTC. This sequence encodes CSATQQGVSYEQYF.

This clone has a handful of counts. The chain employs TRBV4-2 and TRBJ1-1; 8 bases align to TRBD1. Germline V CDR1 and CDR2: LGHNA, YNFKEQ. The CDR3 extends over 16 amino acids. Unmatched junction bases numbered 7, after V lost 1 base and J lost 3 bases. Here the CDR3 reads CASSQGAGGAYTEAFF. For the CDR3, the DNA is TGTGCCAGCAGCCAAGGCGCAGGGGGCGCGTACACTGAAGCTTTCTTT.

V is TRBV27 and J is TRBJ1-6; 8 bases align to TRBD1. V lost 6 bases and J lost 7; bases outside the gene matches: 8. The CDR3 is made up of 15 amino acids. Germline V gene lookup returns CDR1 MNHEY and CDR2 SMNVEV (reference sequence). The CDR3 is CASSLDRENNSPLHF. CDR3 nucleotides: TGTGCCAGCAGCTTGGACAGGGAGAACAATTCACCCCTCCACTTT.

The rearrangement uses TRBV19 and TRBJ1-5; D remains unclear. V was trimmed by 0 bases and J by 6 bases, leaving 9 bases between them. The CDR3 sequence is 14 residues long. Germline-derived CDR1 and CDR2 are LNHDA and SQIVND (reference sequence). The CDR3 here is CASSIDWGGQPQHF. CDR3 nucleotides: TGTGCCAGTAGTATAGATTGGGGAGGTCAGCCCCAGCATTTT.

V usage is TRBV28 and J usage is TRBJ1-6; TRBD1 aligns across 10 bases. The CDR3 is made up of 12 amino acids. Germline V gene data show CDR1 as MDHEN and CDR2 as SYDVKM. V lost 11 bases to trimming and J lost 8 bases; unmatched junction nucleotides: 3. The CDR3 sequence is CAVGTGDSPLHF. CDR3 coding DNA: TGTGCCGTTGGGACAGGGGATTCACCCCTCCACTTT.

The CDR3 loop reads CASSQGQGVGRKKAFF. CDR3 nucleotides: TGTGCCAGCAGCCAAGGCCAGGGGGTCGGCCGAAAAAAAGCTTTCTTT. The V call is TRBV4-2, the J call TRBJ1-1; TRBD1 agrees at 7 bases. The ends lost 1 base at V and 9 bases at J; junction bases unmatched: 14. Germline V gene lookup returns CDR1 LGHNA and CDR2 YNFKEQ. The CDR3 extends over 16 amino acids.

The rearrangement links TRBV2 to TRBJ2-5, with 7 positions matching TRBD1. This CDR3 has 16 amino acids. CDR1 and CDR2 from the germline V gene are SNHLY and FYNNEI. With V trimmed by 7 bases and J by 5 bases, 16 bases remained unmatched. The CDR3 loop is CASTLDLRGQGETQYF. In nucleotides, the CDR3 is TGTGCCAGCACCCTAGACTTAAGGGGGCAGGGGGAGACCCAGTACTTC.

This clone has just a few counts. This chain uses TRBV30 with TRBJ2-5; D possibly corresponds to TRBD2 (6 bases). Germline CDR1 and CDR2: GTSNPN and SVGIG (reference sequence). This CDR3 is 13 amino acids long. V gave up 0 bases and J gave up 3 bases, with 8 bases separating them. As DNA, the CDR3 is TGTGCCTGGAGTGTAGGCGGGGAAGAGACCCAGTACTTC. The encoded protein is CAWSVGGEETQYF.

This chain joins TRBV5-1 and TRBJ2-5, with 9 bases matching TRBD1. Germline V gene data show CDR1 as SGHRS and CDR2 as YFSETQ. This CDR3 is built from 15 residues. V was pared by 4 bases and J by 5 bases, with 9 bases of the junction left unmatched. CDR3 DNA: TGCGCCAGCAGCGCCACAGGGGGCCGACGGGAGACCCAGTACTTC. Translation: CASSATGGRRETQYF.

The DNA of the CDR3 is TGTGCCAGCACCCTGTCGACAGGGGGCACAGATACGCAGTATTTT. This codes for CASTLSTGGTDTQYF. The rearrangement uses TRBV6-1 and TRBJ2-3, with TRBD1 matching 8 bases. The CDR3 has 15 residues. With V trimmed by 7 bases and J by 1 base, 7 bases remained unmatched. Germline V gene sequence: CDR1 MNHNS, CDR2 SASEGT.

This clone came up a few times. The chain has TRBV6-5 and TRBJ1-5; D gene unclear. Germline V gene data show CDR1 as MNHEY and CDR2 as SVGAGI. The germline V and J ends were trimmed by 6 bases and 4 bases, with 10 bases remaining between them. The CDR3 runs to 13 residues. CDR3 region: CASSLGANQPQHF. DNA for the CDR3: TGTGCCAGCAGCCTTGGAGCTAATCAGCCCCAGCATTTT.

The chain employs TRBV2 and TRBJ1-3; no clear D gene. Germline V gives CDR1 SNHLY, CDR2 FYNNEI. This CDR3 is built from 14 residues. V gave up 4 bases and J gave up 2 bases, with 9 bases separating them. In nucleotides, the CDR3 is TGTGCCAGCAGTGGGTCGAGGACTGGAAACACCATATATTTT. Its protein product is CASSGSRTGNTIYF.

This clone has a single count. The V and J genes are TRBV6-1 and TRBJ2-3; a possible D gene is TRBD2 (6 bases). The CDR3 is 14 amino acids. Between the trimmed V and J ends, which lost 10 bases and 6 bases, there was a span of 20 bases. Per germline, CDR1 MNHNS and CDR2 SASEGT. CDR3 sequence reads: CATRRDFGADTQYF. CDR3 nucleotide sequence: TGTGCCACCAGGCGGGACTTCGGGGCGGATACGCAGTATTTT.

The V and J genes are TRBV4-3 and TRBJ2-1; 9 bases align to TRBD2. J was trimmed by 1 base and V by 2 bases; bases with no gene match: 9. This CDR3 has 18 residues. CDR1 and CDR2 (germline): LGHNA, YSLEER. CDR3 DNA: TGCGCCAGCAGCCAATATCCATCAAGCGGGGGGTCCTACAATGAGCAGTTCTTC. Protein sequence: CASSQYPSSGGSYNEQFF.

The rearrangement links TRBV19 to TRBJ1-5, with 8 bases aligning to TRBD1. The CDR3 length is 15 residues. CDR1 and CDR2 from the germline V gene are LNHDA and SQIVND (reference sequence). With 5 bases clipped from V and 3 bases from J, the junction kept 6 bases outside the gene matches. The CDR3 coding sequence is TGTGCCAGTAGTTTTGGGACAGGATTCAATCAGCCCCAGCATTTT. Amino acids: CASSFGTGFNQPQHF.

The chain recombines TRBV7-3 with TRBJ2-7, with 7 positions matching TRBD1. The CDR3 has 14 amino acids. The V and J ends lost 2 bases and 3 bases, in that order; junction bases with no gene match: 4. CDR1 and CDR2 from the germline V gene are SGHTA and FQGTGA. The CDR3 sequence: CASSLDDRVYEQYF. CDR3 nucleotide sequence: TGTGCCAGCAGCTTAGATGACAGGGTCTACGAGCAGTACTTC.

This clone was seen just once. The chain has TRBV5-6 and TRBJ1-5; weak D call: TRBD1 (5 bases). In germline, CDR1 is SGHDT, CDR2 YYEEEE. Trimming took 4 bases from V and 1 from J, leaving 15 bases between them. This CDR3 is 16 amino acids long. CDR3 amino acids: CASSGGGRGSNQPQHF. CDR3 nucleotides: TGTGCCAGCAGCGGGGGGGGTCGGGGAAGCAATCAGCCCCAGCATTTT.

The chain couples TRBV28 to TRBJ1-1; no reliable D call. V lost 7 bases and J 1 base, leaving 10 bases between the germline ends. Per germline, CDR1 MDHEN and CDR2 SYDVKM. The CDR3 is 13 residues long. The DNA of the CDR3 is TGTGCCAGCACGACTAGCGGGAACACTGAAGCTTTCTTT. Encoded protein: CASTTSGNTEAFF.

V is TRBV6-5 and J is TRBJ2-1, with 8 bases fitting TRBD2. The CDR3 is made up of 15 amino acids. J lost 7 bases, V lost 6 bases, and 11 bases had no gene match. Germline values: CDR1 MNHEY, CDR2 SVGAGI. Here the CDR3 reads CASRISGAGRNEQFF. The CDR3 nucleotides read TGTGCCAGCAGAATTAGCGGGGCCGGCCGGAATGAGCAGTTCTTC.

The chain has TRBV18 and TRBJ1-6, with 8 bases that match TRBD1. V was pared by 1 base and J by 11 bases, with 4 bases of the junction left unmatched. Looked up from germline, CDR1 is KGHSH and CDR2 is LQKENI. The CDR3 spans 14 residues. The CDR3 DNA follows: TGTGCCAGCTCACCACTGGACAGGGACGCACCCCTCCACTTT. Residues: CASSPLDRDAPLHF.

Points on this clone: Additional DNA sequences in this sample encode the identical CDR3. The chain combines TRBV7-8 with TRBJ1-2, with TRBD1 identical over 7 bases. With 5 bases clipped from V and 4 bases from J, the junction kept 4 bases outside the gene matches. Germline lookup yields CDR1 SGHVS and CDR2 FQNEAQ. The length of the CDR3 is 13 residues. As DNA, the CDR3 is TGTGCCAGCAGCCCGGACAGGTCCTATGGCTACACCTTC. It codes for CASSPDRSYGYTF. The entire variable domain, with the rest obtained from reference TRBV7-8 and TRBJ1-2, is as follows: GAGVSQSPRYKVAKRGQDVALRCDPISGHVSLFWYQQALGQGPEFLTYFQNEAQLDKSGLPSDRFFAERPEGSVSTLKIQRTQQEDSAVYLCASSPDRSYGYTFGSGTRLTVV.

This clone has more than one count but fewer than ten. V and J are TRBV6-5 and TRBJ1-5; 7 positions match TRBD1. The CDR3 runs to 15 residues. Germline V gives CDR1 MNHEY, CDR2 SVGAGI. Trimming took 8 bases from V and 4 from J; bases not matched to a gene: 11. This CDR3 is CASHSLTGRNQPQHF. The DNA of the CDR3 is TGTGCCAGCCACTCACTGACAGGGCGAAATCAGCCCCAGCATTTT.